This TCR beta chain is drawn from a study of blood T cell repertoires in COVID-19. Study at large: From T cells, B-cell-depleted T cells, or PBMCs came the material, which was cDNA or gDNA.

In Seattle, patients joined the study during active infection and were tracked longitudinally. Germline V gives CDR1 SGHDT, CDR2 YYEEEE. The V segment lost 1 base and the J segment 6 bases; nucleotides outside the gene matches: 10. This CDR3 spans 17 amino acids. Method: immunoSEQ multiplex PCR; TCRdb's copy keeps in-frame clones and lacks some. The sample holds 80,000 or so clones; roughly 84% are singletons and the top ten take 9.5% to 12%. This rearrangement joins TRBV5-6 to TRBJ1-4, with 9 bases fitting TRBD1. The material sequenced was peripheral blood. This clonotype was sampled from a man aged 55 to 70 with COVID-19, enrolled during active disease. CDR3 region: CASSLSGQGLGYEKLFF. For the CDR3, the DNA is TGTGCCAGCAGCTTGTCCGGACAGGGGTTGGGATATGAAAAACTGTTTTTT.